The 11 T cell receptor beta chains given below trace back to one sample, sequenced in a study of cytomegalovirus exposure and HLA in healthy donors. The PCR ran on 60 Vbeta and 13 Jbeta primers. Profiling relied on immunoSEQ multiplex PCR, and the TCRdb table lists in-frame clones only, not all of them. The sample consists of about 90,000 clones, roughly three fifths of them appearing once. Sample: PBMCs. These receptors all come from a young man in good health and CMV-seronegative.

The gene calls are TRBV27 and TRBJ2-5, with TRBD1 as a possible D gene (5 bases). Gene TRBJ2-7 matches the end of the DNA better, so the J call may be wrong. The CDR3 runs 13 residues. The germline CDR1 and CDR2 sequences are MNHEY and SMNVEV (reference sequence). As DNA, the CDR3 is TGTGCCAGCAGTGAAAGGGGTCCCTACGAGCAGTACTTC. It codes for CASSERGPYEQYF.

The chain couples TRBV11-1 to TRBJ1-2, with TRBD1 as a possible D gene (6 bases). Per germline, CDR1 SGHAT and CDR2 FQDESV (reference sequence). CDR3 length equals 13 residues. Between the trimmed V and J ends, which lost 4 bases and 4 bases, there was a span of 10 bases. The CDR3 coding sequence is TGTGCCAGCAGCTCAACAGGGTTCTATGGCTACACCTTC. This gives the protein CASSSTGFYGYTF.

This rearrangement joins TRBV2 to TRBJ1-3, with 7 bases aligning to TRBD1. Trimming at V came to 9 bases and at J to 4 bases, leaving 6 bases not matched to a gene. CDR1 and CDR2 from the germline V gene are SNHLY and FYNNEI. This CDR3 spans 13 amino acids. CDR3 nucleotide sequence: TGTGCCAGAGACAGGGCCCAGGGAAACACCATATATTTT. Its translation: CARDRAQGNTIYF.

V gene TRBV5-1 combines with J gene TRBJ2-7, with unresolved D. The CDR3 consists of 13 residues. Trimming took off 0 bases at V and 0 bases at J, with 4 bases between the two ends. Germline CDR1 SGHRS, CDR2 YFSETQ. The CDR3 bases are TGCGCCAGCAGCTTGGGCAGCTCCTACGAGCAGTACTTC. Its translation is CASSLGSSYEQYF.

The rearrangement uses TRBV11-2 and TRBJ1-2; a weak D match, TRBD1 (6 bases). Germline lookup yields CDR1 SGHAT and CDR2 FQNNGV. This CDR3 is 16 amino acids long. The V end lost 0 bases, the J end lost 4 bases, and 15 bases lay between the germline ends. For the CDR3, the DNA is TGTGCCAGCAGCTTAGATCCTTACCCGACAGGCTATGGCTACACCTTC. Its translation: CASSLDPYPTGYGYTF.

The chain has TRBV2 and TRBJ2-7, with a possible D match to TRBD1 (5 bases). This CDR3 has 14 amino acids. The germline gives CDR1 SNHLY, CDR2 FYNNEI. The ends were cut back, 7 bases at V and 0 bases at J, with 13 bases in the middle. Written as DNA, the CDR3 is TGTGCCAGCACCCCTGACAGAAGCTCCTACGAGCAGTACTTC. It specifies CASTPDRSSYEQYF.

This sequence joins TRBV2 and TRBJ2-1; no clear D gene. V was shortened by 7 bases and J by 5 bases, with 12 bases between the two germline ends. This CDR3 region has 13 residues. Germline lookup yields CDR1 SNHLY and CDR2 FYNNEI. The CDR3 sequence: CASTPEPHNEQFF. The CDR3 DNA is TGTGCCAGCACTCCGGAGCCCCACAATGAGCAGTTCTTC.

The rearrangement joins TRBV7-3 to TRBJ2-3; 7 bases map to TRBD1. V lost 5 bases, J lost 1 base, and 6 bases stayed unmatched. Germline V CDR1 and CDR2: SGHTA, FQGTGA. This CDR3 comprises 15 residues. Written as DNA, the CDR3 is TGTGCCAGCAGCCTCGACAGGGTTGGCACAGATACGCAGTATTTT. Protein product: CASSLDRVGTDTQYF. The full variable domain, its missing parts supplied by reference TRBV7-3 and TRBJ2-3, is GAGVSQTPSNKVTEKGKYVELRCDPISGHTALYWYRQSLGQGPEFLIYFQGTGAADDSGLPNDRFFAVRPEGSVSTLKIQRTERGDSAVYLCASSLDRVGTDTQYFGPGTRLTVL.

This chain connects TRBV5-1 to TRBJ1-5; weak D call: TRBD1 (5 bases). The germline V gene has CDR1 SGHRS and CDR2 YFSETQ. V was shortened by 4 bases and J by 4 bases, with 12 bases between the two germline ends. The CDR3 contains 14 residues. CDR3 sequence: CASSTMGGNQPQHF. The CDR3 coding sequence is TGCGCCAGCAGCACCATGGGGGGGAATCAGCCCCAGCATTTT.

J is TRBJ2-3 and V is TRBV29-1; TRBD1 might be the D (5 bases). This CDR3 comprises 13 residues. V lost 6 bases, J lost 4 bases, and 14 bases lay in between. Germline assignment: CDR1 SQVTM and CDR2 ANQGSEA. CDR3 region: CSVVSQGPDTQYF. For the CDR3, the DNA is TGCAGCGTAGTTTCGCAGGGTCCAGATACGCAGTATTTT.

The chain uses TRBV5-1 and TRBJ1-1; tentative D call: TRBD1 (5 bases). V was cut by 7 bases and J by 8 bases, with 21 bases left in between. Germline CDR1 is SGHRS and CDR2 is YFSETQ. CDR3 length equals 14 residues. The chain's CDR3 is CASGGGTNLGEAFF. The CDR3 region has the DNA TGCGCCAGCGGGGGGGGGACCAACCTCGGGGAAGCTTTCTTT.